These 12 T cell receptor beta chains share one sample of origin, sequenced in a study of cytomegalovirus exposure and HLA in healthy donors. The PCR had 60 Vbeta and 13 Jbeta primers. Libraries were prepared by immunoSEQ multiplex PCR; TCRdb keeps only in-frame clonotypes and omits some of them. The listing records over 200,000 clones. Sequenced material: PBMCs. These receptor sequences come from a woman in her twenties or thirties in good health and CMV-seropositive.

The V call is TRBV29-1, the J call TRBJ2-5; no clear D gene. The CDR3 consists of 12 residues. From germline, CDR1 is SQVTM and CDR2 ANQGSEA. Trimming left V 4 bases short and J 4 bases short, with 10 bases between. The CDR3 loop reads CSVGRVGETQYF. The CDR3 bases are TGCAGCGTTGGCCGGGTGGGAGAGACCCAGTACTTC.

V gene TRBV7-9 combines with J gene TRBJ2-3, with D unresolved. Trimming took 6 bases from V and 0 from J, leaving 7 bases between them. The length of the CDR3 is 13 residues. Germline loops: CDR1 SEHNR, CDR2 FQNEAQ (reference sequence). CDR3 nucleotides: TGTGCCAGCAGTTACAGTAGCACAGATACGCAGTATTTT. It is translated as CASSYSSTDTQYF.

The J gene is TRBJ2-3, the V gene TRBV7-9, with 11 positions matching TRBD2. V gave up 1 base and J gave up 2 bases; unmatched junction bases: 2. The CDR3 totals 16 residues. The V gene's germline CDR1 is SEHNR and CDR2 FQNEAQ (reference sequence). CDR3 DNA: TGTGCCAGCAGCTTAGGACTAGCGGGAACCACAGATACGCAGTATTTT. Translating it yields CASSLGLAGTTDTQYF.

CDR3 loop: CAISDSPGLAGTGELFF. CDR3 DNA sequence: TGTGCCATCAGTGATTCCCCGGGACTAGCGGGCACCGGGGAGCTGTTTTTT. V gene TRBV10-3 combines with J gene TRBJ2-2; 12 nucleotides line up with TRBD2. This CDR3 contains 17 residues. The trim removed 3 bases at V and 4 bases at J, leaving 6 bases unmatched. Germline CDR1 and CDR2: ENHRY and SYGVKD.

The V gene is TRBV7-9, the J gene TRBJ2-3; 9 bases map to TRBD1. CDR1 and CDR2 (germline): SEHNR, FQNEAQ (reference sequence). V lost 7 bases to trimming and J lost 0 bases; unmatched junction nucleotides: 5. This CDR3 region has 15 residues. CDR3: CASTTTGGSTDTQYF. In DNA form, the CDR3 reads TGTGCCAGCACCACGACAGGGGGTAGCACAGATACGCAGTATTTT.

The J gene is TRBJ2-1, the V gene TRBV5-4; 9 positions match TRBD2. Germline trimming cut 5 bases from V and 2 bases from J; bases unmatched to any gene: 5. There are 15 residues in the CDR3. Germline V gene lookup returns CDR1 SGHNT and CDR2 YYREEE (reference sequence). The CDR3 DNA follows: TGTGCCAGCAGTTACGCGGGGGGGCCCTACAATGAGCAGTTCTTC. It codes for CASSYAGGPYNEQFF.

V and J are TRBV15 and TRBJ2-7, with D maybe TRBD2 (5 bases). The CDR3 covers 14 residues. In germline, CDR1 is LNHNV, CDR2 YYDKDF (reference sequence). The V gene lost 5 bases and the J gene lost 3 bases, with 14 bases spanning the gap. CDR3 nucleotides: TGTGCCACCAGCGCAAGCGGCTGGGACTACGAGCAGTACTTC. Encoded protein: CATSASGWDYEQYF.

The chain recombines TRBV29-1 with TRBJ1-2; no clear D. The V end lost 3 bases, the J end lost 3 bases, and 17 bases lay between the germline ends. The CDR3 extends over 15 amino acids. CDR1 SQVTM and CDR2 ANQGSEA come from the germline V gene. CDR3 sequence reads: CSVEGSEQSYYGYTF. The CDR3 nucleotides are TGCAGCGTTGAGGGCAGTGAGCAGTCCTACTATGGCTACACCTTC.

The rearrangement uses TRBV7-2 and TRBJ1-2, with D hard to call. This CDR3 contains 12 residues. CDR1 SGHTA and CDR2 FQGNSA come from the germline V gene. The V end was cut by 4 bases, the J end by 6 bases, with 9 bases between. Here the CDR3 reads CASSWAGNGYTF. The CDR3 nucleotides are TGTGCCAGCAGCTGGGCGGGAAATGGCTACACCTTC.

The chain couples TRBV7-2 to TRBJ2-7; no definite D call. The CDR3 sequence is 14 residues long. Germline V CDR1 and CDR2: SGHTA, FQGNSA. V gave up 5 bases and J gave up 2 bases, with 13 bases separating them. The CDR3 reads CASSTPGGPYEQYF. CDR3 bases: TGTGCCAGCAGCACCCCGGGTGGCCCCTACGAGCAGTACTTC.

The chain recombines TRBV7-6 with TRBJ2-3, with TRBD2 matching over 9 bases. The length of the CDR3 is 15 residues. Trimming at V came to 4 bases and at J to 1 base, leaving 3 bases not matched to a gene. The germline V gene encodes CDR1 SGHVS and CDR2 FNYEAQ. CDR3 residues: CASSSLAGGTDTQYF. In DNA form, the CDR3 reads TGTGCCAGCAGCTCTTTAGCGGGGGGCACAGATACGCAGTATTTT.

The chain has TRBV9 and TRBJ1-3; 7 nucleotides align to TRBD1. Germline assignment: CDR1 SGDLS and CDR2 YYNGEE. Trimming removed 7 bases from V and 4 bases from J; junction bases left unmatched: 8. The CDR3 has 14 amino acids. CDR3 sequence (DNA): TGTGCCAGCCAATCCGGGACAGAAGGAAACACCATATATTTT. Protein product: CASQSGTEGNTIYF.